Presented here are 10 T cell receptor beta chains from one specimen sequenced in a study of T cells in Graves' hyperthyroidism and ophthalmopathy. TCR beta CDR3 region amplification was performed from RNA transcripts. During a first-round RT-PCR of the TCR CDR3, the HTBI primer set was used. TCRdb redid the calling of the multiplex PCR reads with MiXCR, one entry per CDR3 protein. Altogether fewer than 650,000 distinct CDR3 sequences are present, 14% being singletons, with the ten largest covering roughly 13%. The sequenced sample was blood. These receptors all come from a woman between 40 and 50 years old with Graves' hyperthyroidism.

The rearrangement links TRBV7-2 to TRBJ2-7, with D perhaps TRBD2 (5 bases). The CDR3 is 21 amino acids. V was shortened by 0 bases and J by 3 bases, with 30 bases between the two germline ends. Germline lookup yields CDR1 SGHTA and CDR2 FQGNSA. In nucleotides, the CDR3 is TGTGCCAGCAGCTTAGCGGGAGTCGGGCCATCCCCAAGGACCCCCTACTACGAGCAGTACTTC. Its translation: CASSLAGVGPSPRTPYYEQYF.

V gene TRBV20-1 combines with J gene TRBJ2-1; TRBD1 agrees at 9 bases. CDR1 is DFQATT and CDR2 is SNEGSKA in the germline V gene (reference sequence). J was trimmed by 3 bases and V by 6 bases; bases with no gene match: 12. CDR3 size: 16 residues. Written as DNA, the CDR3 is TGCAGTGCCGACAGGGGGGGCCCCCAAGACTACAATGAGCAGTTCTTC. Amino acids: CSADRGGPQDYNEQFF.

This clonotype has a count of ten or more. The chain links TRBV3-1 to TRBJ1-1, with 8 bases that match TRBD1. The germline gives CDR1 LGHDT, CDR2 YNNKEL (reference sequence). V dropped 0 bases and J dropped 4; count of bases not matched to a gene: 4. This CDR3 has 15 amino acids. The CDR3 spells CASSQEGQGSTEAFF. The CDR3 nucleotides read TGTGCCAGCAGCCAAGAAGGACAGGGTTCCACTGAAGCTTTCTTT.

This clonotype was detected only a few times. V and J are TRBV20-1 and TRBJ1-5; D is possibly TRBD1 (5 bases). This CDR3 contains 15 residues. Looked up from germline, CDR1 is DFQATT and CDR2 is SNEGSKA (reference sequence). V was cut by 5 bases and J by 3 bases, with 17 bases left in between. In nucleotides, the CDR3 is TGCAGTGCTGTTAACGAGGGCAGGGCCAATCAGCCCCAGCATTTT. Residues: CSAVNEGRANQPQHF.

The chain carries TRBV3-1 and TRBJ2-1; 11 bases map to TRBD2. This CDR3 region has 18 residues. The germline CDR1 and CDR2 sequences are LGHDT and YNNKEL (reference sequence). J lost 3 bases, V lost 2 bases, and 9 bases had no gene match. This chain's CDR3 is CASSQSHGTSGIYNEQFF. The CDR3 region has the DNA TGTGCCAGCAGCCAATCCCACGGGACTAGCGGAATCTACAATGAGCAGTTCTTC.

The rearrangement links TRBV19 to TRBJ2-6, with 7 bases aligning to TRBD1. This CDR3 is built from 16 residues. With 6 bases clipped from V and 0 bases from J, the junction kept 5 bases outside the gene matches. The germline gives CDR1 LNHDA, CDR2 SQIVND (reference sequence). In nucleotides, the CDR3 is TGTGCCAGTAGCTGGGACAGCAGCTCTGGGGCCAACGTCCTGACTTTC. This encodes CASSWDSSSGANVLTF.

This clonotype was seen repeatedly, ten times or more. This sequence joins TRBV11-3 and TRBJ2-1, with 11 positions matching TRBD2. Germline V gene sequence: CDR1 SGHNT, CDR2 YENEEA. V lost 2 bases and J lost 4; bases outside the gene matches: 1. This CDR3 has 15 amino acids. CDR3 nucleotides: TGTGCCAGCAGCTTAATAGCGGGAGGGTACAATGAGCAGTTCTTC. This encodes CASSLIAGGYNEQFF.

This clonotype was detected ten times or more. The chain carries TRBV28 and TRBJ2-7; possibly TRBD1 for D (6 bases). V lost 6 bases to trimming and J lost 3 bases, with 15 bases between them. This CDR3 contains 14 residues. Germline loops: CDR1 MDHEN, CDR2 SYDVKM. The CDR3 nucleotides are TGTGCCAGCAGGAGACCACAGGGCAGCTACGAGCAGTACTTC. It yields the protein CASRRPQGSYEQYF.

This clonotype was observed many times. V and J are TRBV11-2 and TRBJ2-7; possibly TRBD1 or TRBD2 for D (5 bases each). The V gene lost 1 base and the J gene lost 5 bases, with 12 bases spanning the gap. Germline CDR1 reads SGHAT; CDR2 reads FQNNGV. This CDR3 is built from 14 residues. The CDR3 DNA is TGTGCCAGCAGCTTAGCTGGCCGAGGGGACGAGCAGTACTTC. Translation: CASSLAGRGDEQYF.

The chain employs TRBV7-2 and TRBJ2-1; 12 bases are a match to TRBD2. Germline V lookup: CDR1 SGHTA, CDR2 FQGNSA. The length of the CDR3 is 22 residues. The junction had 18 bases not matched to a gene; V was cut back by 3 bases and J by 0 bases. The CDR3 DNA reads as TGTGCCAGCAGCTTCAATTCCCTGGGACTAGCGGGTCCTTTAATCTCCTACAATGAGCAGTTCTTC. Its translation is CASSFNSLGLAGPLISYNEQFF.